Described below is a single T cell receptor beta chain sequence and its context. TCRdb's table, derived via immunoSEQ multiplex PCR, lists solely in-frame clones and lacks some. This table has 150,000 to 180,000 clones, roughly 84% appearing once. Seattle cases were enrolled at active infection and followed longitudinally. The data are from a study of blood T cell repertoires in COVID-19. Looking at the study overall: Material from acute and convalescent COVID-19 was sourced from the United States, Italy and Spain.

The length of the CDR3 is 13 residues. Germline assignment: CDR1 MNHEY and CDR2 SVGAGI. V was clipped by 10 bases and J by 5 bases, with 18 bases between them. The rearrangement joins TRBV6-5 to TRBJ2-7, with D tentatively TRBD1 (5 bases). The source is a woman in her sixties with COVID-19, enrolled during active disease. The sequencing sample was made of peripheral blood. The CDR3 DNA sequence: TGTGCCACCCTACAGGATCGCCTCCACGAGCAGTACTTC. Its protein product is CATLQDRLHEQYF.